This TCR beta chain was identified during a study of CD4 T cells in relation to SARS-CoV-2 and coronaviruses. Study at large: After around 10 days of antigen culture, PBMC TCR beta CDR3s were sequenced.

The CDR3 covers 14 residues. Trimming stripped 5 bases from V and 7 bases from J, with 15 bases between. The germline V gene encodes CDR1 SEHNR and CDR2 FQNEAQ (reference sequence). A remark on this clone: Its specificity is unknown.

Unexposed donor CD4+ T cells date from about 2011-2018, before the COVID-19 pandemic. CD4+ T cells were isolated from the cells after about ten days of culture. TCRdb keeps only in-frame clones here, not all; method: immunoSEQ multiplex PCR. The profile shows more than 20,000 clones, 78% of them singletons. The sequenced material came from CD4+ T cells from PBMCs, cultured in vitro. The TCR comes from a human donor in good health. The chain carries TRBV7-9 and TRBJ1-3, with D hard to call. CDR3: CASSVGTSANTIYF. In DNA, the CDR3 is TGTGCCAGCAGCGTGGGAACTTCGGCGAACACCATATATTTT.